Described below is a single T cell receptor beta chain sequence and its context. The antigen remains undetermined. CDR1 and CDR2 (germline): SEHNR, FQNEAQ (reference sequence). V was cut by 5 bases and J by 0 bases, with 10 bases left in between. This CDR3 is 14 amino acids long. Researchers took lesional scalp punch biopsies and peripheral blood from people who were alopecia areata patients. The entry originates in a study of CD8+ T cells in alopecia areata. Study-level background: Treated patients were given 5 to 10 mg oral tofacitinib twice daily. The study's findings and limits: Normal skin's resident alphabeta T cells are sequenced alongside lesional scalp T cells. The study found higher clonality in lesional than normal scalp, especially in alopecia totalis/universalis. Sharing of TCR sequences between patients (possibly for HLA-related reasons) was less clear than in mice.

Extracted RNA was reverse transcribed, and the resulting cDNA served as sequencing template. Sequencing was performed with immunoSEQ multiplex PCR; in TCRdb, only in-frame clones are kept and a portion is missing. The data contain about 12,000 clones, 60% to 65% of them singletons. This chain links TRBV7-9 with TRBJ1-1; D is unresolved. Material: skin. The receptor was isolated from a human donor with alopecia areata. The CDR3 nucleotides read TGTGCCAGCAGCCTAGGACGGATGAACACTGAAGCTTTCTTT. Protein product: CASSLGRMNTEAFF. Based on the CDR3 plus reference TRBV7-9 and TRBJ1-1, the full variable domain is DTGVSQNPRHKITKRGQNVTFRCDPISEHNRLYWYRQTLGQGPEFLTYFQNEAQLEKSRLLSDRFSAERPKGSFSTLEIQRTEQGDSAMYLCASSLGRMNTEAFFGQGTRLTVV.